The subject of this entry is one T cell receptor (beta chain). The antigen this receptor binds is unknown. Base-call qualities are not available, and no considerably larger clone is one nucleotide away. Germline trimming: 1 base from V, 3 bases from J; junction bases outside gene matches: 1. The CDR3 measures 13 amino acids from cysteine to phenylalanine. The only DNA kept is the CDR3, 39 bases in frame from the first base. CDR1 and CDR2 (GTSNPN, SVGIG) derive from the germline V gene (reference sequence). The cohort comprised fewer than 700 healthy bone marrow donors. At the time of sampling, all cohort members were nominally healthy, though unrecorded immune exposures were likely present. The donor tested CMV seropositive and was one of the 289 seropositive cohort members. Each donor provided a peripheral blood sample, and peripheral blood mononuclear cells were used for TCR beta sequencing. Genomic DNA was extracted from the blood cell samples with the Qiagen DNeasy Blood Extraction Kit.

The sample is drawn from a study of cytomegalovirus exposure and HLA in healthy donors (dated by TCRdb to the late 2010s). For the wider study: In an earlier analysis of approximately 640 of the donors, approximately 300 Gb of sequence data and 100 million or so unique TCR beta sequences from roughly 200 million T cells were reported. Donor age, sex, ethnicity and CMV serostatus were collected together with the repertoire data. Roughly 300 gigabases of sequencing data and approximately 91 million unique TCR sequences made up an early release that covered over 550 HLA-typed donors. Rather than using new phenotypic data, the later analysis identified candidate immune exposures from TCR beta sequences and from how often those sequences occurred across donors. The study was designed to test whether signatures of past pathogen exposure could be identified by cataloging public T cell receptors. The study combined high-throughput TCR immunosequencing, statistical association of individual TCRs with disease status, and machine learning to predict cytomegalovirus infection status. A separate validation cohort of 90 to 150 different subjects was used in addition to the approximately 670-subject first cohort. Because of strong linkage in the cohort, roughly five DR-DQ haplotypes were treated as single units for association and clustering. To decide whether each TCR beta V gene segment behaved as functional or pseudogenic, an earlier analysis of some 570 of the donors relied on high-throughput TCR beta sequencing. The genetic ancestry cluster associated with self-reported Caucasian donors included 65% to 90% of the roughly 380 genotyped donors. The study profiled the T cell repertoires of hundreds of subjects by immunosequencing and related them to cytomegalovirus serostatus. All discovery cohort repertoires had been generated using a single sequencing platform. Both class I and class II loci were covered by HLA typing, at four-digit resolution. Typing coverage varied by locus: about 620-640 donors for A, B, C, DRB1 and DQB1; some 520 for DQA1; approximately 610 for DPA1; around 490 for DPB1. Across approximately 400 genotyped donors of the cohort, an average of roughly 230,000 unique TCR beta nucleotide sequences per donor were sequenced, and around 20% of those sequences were non-productive. A later analysis re-examined previously published TCR beta repertoires from about 700 donors and added high-resolution HLA genotyping to investigate patterns of TCR occurrence. A later genetic analysis used genome-wide SNP genotypes for 398 of the 666 donors, treating that subset as a discovery cohort. Study-wide conclusions, independent of this receptor: Broadly in line with IMGT annotations, most TCR beta V segments showed up in productive rearrangements about 87% or about 30% of the time in an earlier analysis of 587 of the donors. Sequencing depth was assumed to be roughly uniform across donors in the presence/absence analyses, though that assumption may not hold. In this cohort, only TCR beta chains were sequenced, and detectable features were limited by the absence of alpha or paired-chain data. A later genetic analysis reported fewer N-insertions in productive TCRs among donors in an Asian-associated ancestry cluster than the approximately 670-donor mean. The authors suggested that the approach could potentially be extended to other disease states and immunological phenotypes. Because HLA typing was unavailable for some donors at each locus, only the typed subset was used in association tests. The classifier was reported to diagnose cytomegalovirus status with high specificity and sensitivity in both the original cohort and the validation cohort. The sequencing pipeline was judged likely to have produced a cluster of highly shared sequence variants as a technical artifact. A later analysis reported that several top co-occurrence clusters appeared linked to parvovirus B19, influenza, CMV and Epstein-Barr virus. In the study, around 150 TCR beta chains were listed as associated with cytomegalovirus. Because counts were too low, about 15 rarely observed V segments, including chromosome 9 orphons, were left out of the earlier analysis of over 550 of the donors. Assigning TCR associations to individual alleles was difficult when HLA alleles, especially DR and DQ, strongly co-occurred. Some IMGT-functional V segments, including TRBV6-2 and TRBV6-3, could not be distinguished by the 87-base-pair reads and were therefore excluded. Across donors, most TCR sequences were observed very rarely, whereas some public TCRs were present in many individuals. In a later analysis, the rate of TCR association differed among HLA loci, with DRB1 alleles having the most associated TCRs and HLA-C alleles having the fewest. Immune exposure information for the cohort was limited to CMV serostatus. At a false discovery rate of 0.05, a later analysis linked fewer than 20,000 TCR beta sequences to specific HLA alleles. An association between a missense DCLRE1C variant and V-gene and J-gene trimming of TCR beta chains was found in a later genetic analysis and replicated in an independent cohort. A few of the identified cytomegalovirus-associated TCR beta chains were confirmed in vitro to be specific for cytomegalovirus antigens. Linkage disequilibrium might explain the correlated functional status among segregating V segments, but an unknown experimental factor could not be excluded. In a later analysis, most CMV-associated TCR beta chains were found to appear HLA-restricted, with HLA associations seemingly driven largely by CMV exposure. A further reported finding was that TCR beta sequences accurately predicted the HLA-A and HLA-B alleles for most subjects in the first cohort. In a later analysis, HLA-associated TCR beta chains showed more clonal expansion and lower generation probabilities than non-associated chains that were equally common.

Libraries were made using the immunoSEQ multiplex PCR assay. For the multiplex PCR, a mixture combining 60 forward primers for TCR Vbeta segments and 13 reverse primers for TCR Jbeta segments was used. A multiplex PCR assay on genomic DNA amplified the CDR3 region of rearranged TCR beta genes. Amplified TCR beta libraries were sequenced as 87-base-pair reads on the Illumina HiSeq System. As for the original processing: A later analysis counted some 80 million unique TCR beta chains across the 666 repertoires, and some 12 million of these chains were shared by at least two donors. Raw reads were error-corrected and collapsed into unique sequences by a nearest-neighbor algorithm in which closely related sequences were merged to remove PCR and sequencing errors. V, D and J gene segments were assigned by aligning CDR3 sequences to IMGT reference sequences. For a sequence to be retained, a match of at least six nucleotides was required to both a V gene segment and a J gene segment. A rearrangement counted as productive if the CDR3 had no stop codons and remained in frame with V and J, and every other rearrangement counted as non-productive. Following IMGT convention, CDR3 was defined as the stretch from the second conserved V-encoded cysteine to the conserved J-encoded phenylalanine. The earlier analysis of 587 of the donors excluded any sequence lacking an unambiguous match to a single V gene segment. An earlier analysis of a few hundred of the donors called V segments functional above 56.7% productive rearrangements and segregating when the between-donor standard deviation exceeded 5%. To diagnose cytomegalovirus status from the catalog of TCR beta chain sequences, a statistical classification framework was built. V and J gene assignment, in a later analysis, came from comparing TCR nucleotide sequences with IMGT/GENE-DB human TR gene sequences. In a later analysis, CDR3 sequences and most-parsimonious VDJ recombination scenarios were assigned using the TCRdist pipeline. In a later analysis, every TCR beta chain was defined by the combination of its CDR3 amino acid sequence and its V-gene family, and reads without a unique V-gene family were dropped. In a later analysis, 450 to 600 highly shared, low-generation-probability nucleotide sequences were removed to address suspected cross-contamination and a sequencing artifact. For each public chain, a later analysis derived a clonal expansion index from normalized ranks of inferred template counts within each repertoire. Generation probabilities in a later analysis came from a VDJ recombination model fitted to out-of-frame rearrangements, and those results were checked against IGoR. A later analysis scored TCR-TCR, TCR-HLA and TCR-CMV co-occurrence with hypergeometric tests, applying a repertoire-size bias correction to TCR pairs. A later analysis estimated false discovery rates by permuting HLA or CMV assignments 20 times. In a later analysis, co-occurring TCRs were grouped using DBSCAN, and TCRdist sequence similarity was added for clustering within HLA-allele-positive subsets. For co-occurrence clustering, repertoires with fewer than 30,000 or more than 120,000 public chains were excluded, along with several repertoires with anomalous nucleotide sharing. TCRdb provides this immuneACCESS table in a form limited to in-frame rearrangements. Some clones are lacking; in checked studies, under half of them reflect an unresolved V gene, and why the rest are absent is not known. That table is the source of V, J and clone size, and D and trimming were worked out from the DNA. The sample includes about 120,000 clones, with 70% to 85% observed a single time. The ten largest clones take up roughly 4.2% of the sample.

Sequenced sample: PBMCs. This receptor was taken from a woman aged 35 to 49 in good health and CMV-seropositive. This chain is built from TRBV30 and TRBJ1-1, with 8 middle bases fitting TRBD1. The sequence in DNA is TGTGCCTGGAGTGAACAGGGGGACACTGAAGCTTTCTTT. It codes for CAWSEQGDTEAFF.